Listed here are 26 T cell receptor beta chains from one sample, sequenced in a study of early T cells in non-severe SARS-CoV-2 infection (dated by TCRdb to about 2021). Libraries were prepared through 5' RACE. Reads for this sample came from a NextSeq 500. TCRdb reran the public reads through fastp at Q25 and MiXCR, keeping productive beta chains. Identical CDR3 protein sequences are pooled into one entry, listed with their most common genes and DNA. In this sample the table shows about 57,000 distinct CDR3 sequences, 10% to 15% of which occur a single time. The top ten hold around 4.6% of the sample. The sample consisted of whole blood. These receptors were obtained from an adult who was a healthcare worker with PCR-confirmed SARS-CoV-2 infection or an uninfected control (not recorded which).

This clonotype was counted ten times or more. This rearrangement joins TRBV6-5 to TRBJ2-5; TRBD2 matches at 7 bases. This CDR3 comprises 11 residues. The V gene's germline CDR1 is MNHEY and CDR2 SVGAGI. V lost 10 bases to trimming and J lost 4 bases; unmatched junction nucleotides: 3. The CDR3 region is CATSGAETQYF. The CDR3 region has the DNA TGTGCCACCAGCGGGGCAGAGACCCAGTACTTC.

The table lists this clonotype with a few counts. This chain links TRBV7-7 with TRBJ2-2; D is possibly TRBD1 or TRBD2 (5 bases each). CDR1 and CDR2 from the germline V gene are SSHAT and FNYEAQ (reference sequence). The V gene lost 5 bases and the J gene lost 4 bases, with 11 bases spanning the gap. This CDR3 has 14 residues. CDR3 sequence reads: CASSPGALTGELFF. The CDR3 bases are TGTGCCAGCAGCCCCGGGGCCCTCACCGGGGAGCTGTTTTTT.

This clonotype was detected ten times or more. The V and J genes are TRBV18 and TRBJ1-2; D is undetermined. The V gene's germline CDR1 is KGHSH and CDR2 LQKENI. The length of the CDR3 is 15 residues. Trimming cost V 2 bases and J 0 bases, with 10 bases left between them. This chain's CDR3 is CASSPRSQTNYGYTF. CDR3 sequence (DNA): TGTGCCAGCTCACCAAGGAGCCAAACTAACTATGGCTACACCTTC. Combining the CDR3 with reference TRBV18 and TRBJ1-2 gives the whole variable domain NAGVMQNPRHLVRRRGQEARLRCSPMKGHSHVYWYRQLPEEGLKFMVYLQKENIIDESGMPKERFSAEFPKEGPSILRIQQVVRGDSAAYFCASSPRSQTNYGYTFGSGTRLTVV.

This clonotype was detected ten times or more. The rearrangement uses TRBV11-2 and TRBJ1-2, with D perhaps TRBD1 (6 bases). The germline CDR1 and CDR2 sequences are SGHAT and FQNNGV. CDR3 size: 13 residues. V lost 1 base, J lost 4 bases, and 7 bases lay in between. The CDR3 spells CASSLVGGYGYTF. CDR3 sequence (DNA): TGTGCCAGCAGCTTAGTAGGGGGCTATGGCTACACCTTC. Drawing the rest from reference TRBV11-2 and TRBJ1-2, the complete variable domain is EAGVAQSPRYKIIEKRQSVAFWCNPISGHATLYWYQQILGQGPKLLIQFQNNGVVDDSQLPKDRFSAERLKGVDSTLKIQPAKLEDSAVYLCASSLVGGYGYTFGSGTRLTVV.

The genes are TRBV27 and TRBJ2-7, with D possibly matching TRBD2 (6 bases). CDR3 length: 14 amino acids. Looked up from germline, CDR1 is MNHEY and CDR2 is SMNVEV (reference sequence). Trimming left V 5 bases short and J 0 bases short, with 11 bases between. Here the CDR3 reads CASSQTGSSYEQYF. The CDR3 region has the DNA TGTGCCAGCAGTCAGACCGGGAGCTCCTACGAGCAGTACTTC.

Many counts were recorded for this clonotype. The DNA of the CDR3 is TGTGCCACCACTCTCCCGGGACAGGACGAGCAGTACTTC. This gives the protein CATTLPGQDEQYF. The chain uses TRBV19 and TRBJ2-7, with TRBD1 matching over 8 bases. This CDR3 contains 13 residues. The junction had 10 bases not matched to a gene; V was cut back by 10 bases and J by 5 bases. Germline values: CDR1 LNHDA, CDR2 SQIVND (reference sequence).

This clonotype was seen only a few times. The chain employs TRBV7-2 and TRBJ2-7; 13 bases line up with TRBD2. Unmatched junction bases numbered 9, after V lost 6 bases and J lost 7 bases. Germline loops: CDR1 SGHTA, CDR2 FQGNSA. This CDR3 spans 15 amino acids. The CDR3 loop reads CASRPGLAGVYEQYF. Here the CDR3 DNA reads TGTGCCAGCAGGCCCGGACTAGCGGGGGTATATGAGCAGTACTTC.

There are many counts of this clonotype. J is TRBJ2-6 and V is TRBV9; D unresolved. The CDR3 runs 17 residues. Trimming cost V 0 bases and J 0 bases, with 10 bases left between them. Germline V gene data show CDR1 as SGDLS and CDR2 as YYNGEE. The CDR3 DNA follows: TGTGCCAGCAGCGTAGGCGGCACCCACTCTGGGGCCAACGTCCTGACTTTC. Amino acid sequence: CASSVGGTHSGANVLTF.

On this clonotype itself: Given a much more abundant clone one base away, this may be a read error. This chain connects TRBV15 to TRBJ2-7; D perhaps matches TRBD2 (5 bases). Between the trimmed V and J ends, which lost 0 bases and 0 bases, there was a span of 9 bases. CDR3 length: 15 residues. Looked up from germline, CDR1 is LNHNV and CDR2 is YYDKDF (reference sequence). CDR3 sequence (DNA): TGTGCCACCAGCAGAGATAGCGCTAGCTCCTACGAGCAGTACTTC. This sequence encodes CATSRDSASSYEQYF.

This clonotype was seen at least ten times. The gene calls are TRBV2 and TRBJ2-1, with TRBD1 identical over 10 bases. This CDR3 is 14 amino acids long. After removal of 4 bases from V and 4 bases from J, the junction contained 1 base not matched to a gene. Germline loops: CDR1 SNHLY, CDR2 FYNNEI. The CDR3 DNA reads TGTGCCAGCAGTGGGACAGGGGGATACAATGAGCAGTTCTTC. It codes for CASSGTGGYNEQFF.

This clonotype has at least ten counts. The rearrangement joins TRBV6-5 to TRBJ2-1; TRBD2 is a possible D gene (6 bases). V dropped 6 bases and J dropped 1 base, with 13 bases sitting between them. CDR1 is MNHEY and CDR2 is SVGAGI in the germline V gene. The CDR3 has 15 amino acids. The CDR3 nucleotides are TGTGCCAGCAGCACGCGGCGGGGATCCTACAATGAGCAGTTCTTC. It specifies CASSTRRGSYNEQFF.

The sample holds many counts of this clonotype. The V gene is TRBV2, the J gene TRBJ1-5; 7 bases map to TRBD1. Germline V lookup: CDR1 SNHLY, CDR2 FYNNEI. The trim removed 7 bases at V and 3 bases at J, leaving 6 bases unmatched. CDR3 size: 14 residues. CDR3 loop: CASNPRGPNQPQHF. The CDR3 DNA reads TGTGCCAGCAACCCGAGGGGGCCCAATCAGCCCCAGCATTTT.

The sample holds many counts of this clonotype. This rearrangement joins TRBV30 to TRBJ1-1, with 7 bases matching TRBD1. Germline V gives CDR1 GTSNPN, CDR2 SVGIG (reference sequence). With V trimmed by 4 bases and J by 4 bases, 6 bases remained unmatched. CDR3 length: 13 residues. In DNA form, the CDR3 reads TGTGCCTGGACCGGACAGGCGGGCACTGAAGCTTTCTTT. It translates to CAWTGQAGTEAFF. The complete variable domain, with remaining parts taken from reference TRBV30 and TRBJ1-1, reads SQTIHQWPATLVQPVGSPLSLECTVEGTSNPNLYWYRQAAGRGLQLLFYSVGIGQISSEVPQNLSASRPQDRQFILSSKKLLLSDSGFYLCAWTGQAGTEAFFGQGTRLTVV.

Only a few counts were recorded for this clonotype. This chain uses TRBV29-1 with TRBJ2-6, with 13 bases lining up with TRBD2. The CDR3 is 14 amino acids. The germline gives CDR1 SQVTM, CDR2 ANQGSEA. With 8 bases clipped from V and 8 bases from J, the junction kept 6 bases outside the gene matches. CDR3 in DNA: TGCAGCACTAGCGGGGGGGCCGGGACCAACGTCCTGACTTTC. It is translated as CSTSGGAGTNVLTF.

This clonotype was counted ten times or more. CDR3 coding DNA: TGCGCCAGCAGCTTGTTAACTAGCGGGGGGTCCGAGACCCAGTACTTC. Its protein is CASSLLTSGGSETQYF. The genes are TRBV5-1 and TRBJ2-5, with TRBD2 matching over 12 bases. After removal of 1 base from V and 5 bases from J, the junction contained 6 bases not matched to a gene. CDR1 is SGHRS, CDR2 YFSETQ, per germline. The CDR3 spans 16 residues.

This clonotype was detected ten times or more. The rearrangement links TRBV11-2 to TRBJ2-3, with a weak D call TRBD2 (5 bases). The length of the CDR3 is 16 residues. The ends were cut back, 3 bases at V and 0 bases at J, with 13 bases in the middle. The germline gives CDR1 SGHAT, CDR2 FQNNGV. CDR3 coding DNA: TGTGCCAGCAGCTTTGGAGCCCCGGGGAGCACAGATACGCAGTATTTT. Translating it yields CASSFGAPGSTDTQYF.

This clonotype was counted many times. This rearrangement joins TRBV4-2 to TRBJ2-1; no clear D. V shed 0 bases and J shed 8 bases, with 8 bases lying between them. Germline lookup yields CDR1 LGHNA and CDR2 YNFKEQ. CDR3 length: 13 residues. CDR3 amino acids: CASSQENGYEQFF. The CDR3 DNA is TGTGCCAGCAGCCAAGAGAACGGGTATGAGCAGTTCTTC.

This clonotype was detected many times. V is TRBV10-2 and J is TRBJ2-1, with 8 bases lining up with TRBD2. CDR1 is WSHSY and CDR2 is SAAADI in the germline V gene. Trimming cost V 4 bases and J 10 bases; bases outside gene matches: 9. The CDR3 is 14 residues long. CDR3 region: CASSALAGSGEQFF. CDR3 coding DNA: TGCGCCAGCAGTGCTCTAGCGGGTTCGGGGGAGCAGTTCTTC.

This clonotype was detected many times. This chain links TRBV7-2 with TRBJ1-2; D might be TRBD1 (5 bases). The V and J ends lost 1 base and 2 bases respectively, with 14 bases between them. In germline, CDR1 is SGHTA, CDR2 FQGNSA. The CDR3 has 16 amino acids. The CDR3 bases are TGTGCCAGCAGCTTAGGGGCTGGGGACTGGAACTATGGCTACACCTTC. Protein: CASSLGAGDWNYGYTF.

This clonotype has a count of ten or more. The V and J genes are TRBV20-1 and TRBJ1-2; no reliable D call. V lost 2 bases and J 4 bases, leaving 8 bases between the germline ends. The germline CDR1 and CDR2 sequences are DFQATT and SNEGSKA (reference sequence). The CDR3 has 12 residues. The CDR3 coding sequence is TGCAGTGCTAGATTGGGATCCTATGGCTACACCTTC. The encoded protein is CSARLGSYGYTF.

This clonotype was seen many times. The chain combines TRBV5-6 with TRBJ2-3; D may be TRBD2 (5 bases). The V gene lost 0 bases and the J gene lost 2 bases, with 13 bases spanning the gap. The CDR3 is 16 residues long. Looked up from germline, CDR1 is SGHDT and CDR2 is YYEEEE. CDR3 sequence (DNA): TGTGCCAGCAGCTTGGACCTAAACGGGAACACAGATACGCAGTATTTT. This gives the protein CASSLDLNGNTDTQYF.

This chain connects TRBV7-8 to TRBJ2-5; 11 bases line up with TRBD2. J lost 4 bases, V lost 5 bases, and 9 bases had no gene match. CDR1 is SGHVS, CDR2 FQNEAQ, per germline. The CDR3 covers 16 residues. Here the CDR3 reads CASSESVAGGRETQYF. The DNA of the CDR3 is TGTGCCAGCAGCGAATCAGTAGCGGGGGGGCGAGAGACCCAGTACTTC.

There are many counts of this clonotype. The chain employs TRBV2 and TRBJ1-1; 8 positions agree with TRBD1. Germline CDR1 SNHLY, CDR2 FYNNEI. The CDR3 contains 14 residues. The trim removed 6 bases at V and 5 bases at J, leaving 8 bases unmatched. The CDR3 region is CASSGTGGGTEAFF. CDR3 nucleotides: TGTGCCAGCAGCGGAACAGGGGGTGGGACTGAAGCTTTCTTT.

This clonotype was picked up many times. The CDR3 loop is CASSYSGGTDTQYF. CDR3 DNA sequence: TGTGCCAGCAGCTATAGCGGGGGCACAGATACGCAGTATTTT. The chain uses TRBV7-2 and TRBJ2-3; 8 positions agree with TRBD2. V trimming: 4 bases; J trimming: 1 base; junction bases outside the gene matches: 1. The CDR3 covers 14 residues. CDR1 SGHTA and CDR2 FQGNSA come from the germline V gene.

Written as DNA, the CDR3 is TGCAGTGCAAAGGGGACTAGCGGCGAGACCCAGTACTTC. Its translation: CSAKGTSGETQYF. The rearrangement joins TRBV20-1 to TRBJ2-5, with TRBD2 matching over 11 bases. Germline V CDR1 and CDR2: DFQATT, SNEGSKA (reference sequence). The CDR3 loop spans 13 amino acids. J lost 5 bases, V lost 6 bases, and 5 bases had no gene match.

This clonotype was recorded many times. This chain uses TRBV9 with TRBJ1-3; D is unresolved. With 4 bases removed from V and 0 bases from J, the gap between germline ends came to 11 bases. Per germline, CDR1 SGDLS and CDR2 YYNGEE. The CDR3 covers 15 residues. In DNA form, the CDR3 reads TGTGCCAGCAGCCCCGCGCAAGCCTCTGGAAACACCATATATTTT. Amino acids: CASSPAQASGNTIYF.